These T cell receptor beta chains were read from a single sample in a study of blood T cell repertoires in COVID-19. The data were produced by immunoSEQ multiplex PCR, yet TCRdb's version contains in-frame clones alone and is incomplete. The profile shows about 250,000 clones, roughly nine tenths of them singletons. Sequenced material: peripheral blood. Every receptor here comes from a woman in her sixties who had recovered from COVID-19. Each CDR3 is given with its conserved first and last residue. The D gene is left open where the match is weak. For some rows the clone size is stated as once, few or many, or as a class when expanded; others skip it.

j_call | d_call | clone_size | v_call | cdr3_nt | cdr3_aa
TRBJ1-5 | - | - | TRBV6-6 | TGTGCCAGCAGGCTACGCGGGACGCCCCAGCATTTT | CASRLRGTPQHF
TRBJ2-7 | - | - | TRBV6-5 | TGTGCCAGCGTAGGGGCCTACGAGCAGTACTTC | CASVGAYEQYF
TRBJ2-6 | TRBD2 | - | TRBV7-2 | TGTGCCAGCAGCTTAGCTAGCGGGGCCTTCTCTGGGGCCAACGTCCTGACTTTC | CASSLASGAFSGANVLTF
TRBJ1-2 | - | - | TRBV25-1 | TGTGCCAGCAGTCTGGGCTCCTATGGCTACACCTTC | CASSLGSYGYTF
TRBJ2-5 | TRBD1 | - | TRBV5-1 | TGCGCCAGCAGCCTGGGACAGGTCCAGGCAGAGACCCAGTACTTC | CASSLGQVQAETQYF
TRBJ2-7 | - | - | TRBV14 | TGTGCCAGCAGCCAAGGTGATCCGGGATCCTACGAGCAGTACTTC | CASSQGDPGSYEQYF
TRBJ1-1 | - | - | TRBV7-6 | TGTGCCAGCAGCTCGACAGTGAACACTGAAGCTTTCTTT | CASSSTVNTEAFF
TRBJ1-5 | - | - | TRBV7-9 | TGTGCCAGCAGCTCCGGGACACTTAATCAGCCCCAGCATTTT | CASSSGTLNQPQHF
TRBJ2-1 | - | - | TRBV6-1 | TGTGCCAGCAGTGAAAGGAGGGGGGGTTACAATGAGCAGTTCTTC | CASSERRGGYNEQFF
TRBJ1-4 | TRBD1 | - | TRBV5-4 | TGTGCCAGCAGCGGAACCGGGACAGGGCTTCGTGGGGATAATGAAAAACTGTTTTTT | CASSGTGTGLRGDNEKLFF
TRBJ2-3 | TRBD1 | - | TRBV5-1 | TGCGCCAGCAGCTTGGAGGGACAGGGGGCGCAGGATACGCAGTATTTT | CASSLEGQGAQDTQYF
TRBJ1-2 | TRBD1 | - | TRBV24-1 | TGTGCCACCAGTGACCCCGGACAGGGGGCGACGGGAGGCTACACCTTC | CATSDPGQGATGGYTF
TRBJ2-7 | - | - | TRBV28 | TGTGCCAGCAGTTTACAATACGAGCAGTACTTC | CASSLQYEQYF
TRBJ2-2 | - | - | TRBV4-1 | TGCGCCAGCAGCCAAGATGAGAAGAGGCCCGGGGAGCTGTTTTTT | CASSQDEKRPGELFF
TRBJ2-5 | TRBD2 | - | TRBV20-1 | TGCAGTGCTAGTTTCCAGCGGGGGACCCAGTACTTC | CSASFQRGTQYF
TRBJ2-7 | TRBD1 | - | TRBV6-5 | TGTGCCAGCAGTTCCATCTCCGGACAGGTCTACGAGCAGTACTTC | CASSSISGQVYEQYF
TRBJ1-4 | TRBD1 | - | TRBV29-1 | TGCAGCGTTGAGGAGGGCCAGGGGGCAGGCGAAAAACTGTTTTTT | CSVEEGQGAGEKLFF
TRBJ2-7 | - | - | TRBV3-1/TRBV3-2 | TGTGCCAGCAGCCAAGAGGCCGGCCAGGTGGGGGGTCGGTACTTC | CASSQEAGQVGGRYF
TRBJ2-5 | - | - | TRBV5-1 | TGCGCCAGCAGCTGGCTGGGGTCGGGGGTCGGGGAGACCCAGTACTTC | CASSWLGSGVGETQYF
TRBJ2-2 | - | - | TRBV3-1/TRBV3-2 | TGTGCCAGCAGCCAAGATGCGCAGAACACCGGGGAGCTGTTTTTT | CASSQDAQNTGELFF
TRBJ2-7 | TRBD2 | - | TRBV7-9 | TGTGCCAGCAGCTCCCCCTATGGGACTAGCGGCTACGAGCAGTACTTC | CASSSPYGTSGYEQYF
TRBJ1-4 | TRBD1 | - | TRBV6-5 | TGTGCCAGCACAGCAGGGGGGTTGGAAAAACTGTTTTTT | CASTAGGLEKLFF
TRBJ1-5 | - | - | TRBV6-5 | TGTGCCAGCAGGACGTCAGGGGTTCCCAATCAGCCCCAGCATTTT | CASRTSGVPNQPQHF
TRBJ2-3 | TRBD1 | - | TRBV19 | TGTGCCAGTAGTTGGGACAGGGGCTCAGATACGCAGTATTTT | CASSWDRGSDTQYF
TRBJ2-5 | - | - | TRBV6-6 | TGTGCCAGCAGTCCCCTCTGGGGGCGGCCCAAAGAGACCCAGTACTTC | CASSPLWGRPKETQYF
TRBJ2-3 | TRBD2 | - | TRBV4-1 | TGCGCCAGCAGCCAGTTGGGACTAGACACAGATACGCAGTATTTT | CASSQLGLDTDTQYF
TRBJ1-1 | - | once | TRBV3-1/TRBV3-2 | TGTGCCAGCAGCCAATTCGATACAGGTTACACTGAAGCTTTCTTT | CASSQFDTGYTEAFF
TRBJ2-1 | TRBD2 | - | TRBV27 | TGTGCCAGCAGTTCACTAGCGGGGGGGCCGAGGAATGAGCAGTTCTTC | CASSSLAGGPRNEQFF
TRBJ1-4 | - | - | TRBV28 | TGTGCCAGCAGTTTGAGCGGGGCAGGGACTAATGAAAAACTGTTTTTT | CASSLSGAGTNEKLFF
TRBJ2-7 | - | - | TRBV9 | TGTGCCAGCAGCGTAGCCGGGACTGGCTACGAGCAGTACTTC | CASSVAGTGYEQYF
TRBJ1-6 | - | - | TRBV9 | TGTGCCAGCAGCGTAGAAGGGGGTCTTGGCTCCTATAATTCACCCCTCCACTTT | CASSVEGGLGSYNSPLHF
TRBJ1-2 | TRBD1 | few | TRBV19 | TGTGCCAGTAGTCCCCCTCAGACAGGGGGGGTCTATGGCTACACCTTC | CASSPPQTGGVYGYTF
TRBJ1-1 | - | - | TRBV2 | TGTGCCAGTCCCCAAGACAGAGAAGCTTTCTTT | CASPQDREAFF
TRBJ1-6 | TRBD1 | - | TRBV11-2 | TGTGCCAGCAGCTTTCCGGGACAGGGCGATTCACCCCTCCACTTT | CASSFPGQGDSPLHF
TRBJ2-7 | TRBD2 | - | TRBV4-2 | TGTGCCACAGGGACTAGCGGGGGGGAATCCTACGAGCAGTACTTC | CATGTSGGESYEQYF
TRBJ2-1 | - | - | TRBV19 | TGTGCCAGTAGTCCCCGGGATTACAATGAGCAGTTCTTC | CASSPRDYNEQFF
TRBJ2-3 | - | - | TRBV9 | TGTGCCAGCAGCGTAACGAGGGGCACAGATACGCAGTATTTT | CASSVTRGTDTQYF
TRBJ1-5 | TRBD1 | - | TRBV15 | TGTGCCACCAGCAGGGGACAGGGGGCTCAGCCCCAGCATTTT | CATSRGQGAQPQHF
TRBJ1-1 | TRBD1 | - | TRBV28 | TGTGCCAGCAGGTTATCGGGACAGGTGTCTGAAGCTTTCTTT | CASRLSGQVSEAFF
TRBJ2-7 | - | - | TRBV5-1 | TGCGCCAGCAGCTTGGGTCAGGGCGCCTACGAGCAGTACTTC | CASSLGQGAYEQYF
TRBJ1-2 | - | - | TRBV6-5 | TGTGCCAGCAGTTACCTTTTCTCTAGTAACTATGGCTACACCTTC | CASSYLFSSNYGYTF
TRBJ1-4 | TRBD1 | - | TRBV5-1 | TGCGCCAGCAGCAAGGGCCAGGGGGCAGGTGAAAAACTGTTTTTT | CASSKGQGAGEKLFF
TRBJ2-7 | TRBD2 | - | TRBV5-1 | TGCGCCAGCAGCCTACTAGCGGGGGGCTTCTACGAGCAGTACTTC | CASSLLAGGFYEQYF
TRBJ1-3 | - | once | TRBV6-6 | TGTGCCAGCAGTTACGAACATGGCACCATATATTTT | CASSYEHGTIYF
TRBJ1-2 | - | - | TRBV7-8 | TGTGCCAGCAGCTTAGACGCGGGAAACTATGGCTACACCTTC | CASSLDAGNYGYTF
TRBJ2-3 | TRBD1 | - | TRBV6-2/TRBV6-3 | TGTGCCAGCACCCCTTGGACAGGGATAACAAGCACAGATACGCAGTATTTT | CASTPWTGITSTDTQYF
TRBJ2-3 | - | - | TRBV2 | TGTGCCAGCAGTGAAGACAGAGGCACAGATACGCAGTATTTT | CASSEDRGTDTQYF
TRBJ1-3 | - | - | TRBV3-1/TRBV3-2 | TGTGCCAGCAGCCCGGGGGGGGTATCGGGAAACACCATATATTTT | CASSPGGVSGNTIYF
TRBJ1-3 | TRBD1 | once | TRBV2 | TGTGCCAGCAGTGAAGCGCTTCGACAGGGTAGAGGATATTTT | CASSEALRQGRGYF
TRBJ1-2 | TRBD1 | - | TRBV27 | TGTGCCAGCAGAGGGCGGGACAGAGTTTATGGCTACACCTTC | CASRGRDRVYGYTF
TRBJ1-6 | TRBD1 | - | TRBV7-3 | TGTGCCAGCAGCTTAACGGGGACAGGGGGTAATTCACCCCTCCACTTT | CASSLTGTGGNSPLHF
TRBJ1-1 | - | many | TRBV10-1 | TGCGCCAGCAGCACTGGACAGAAGAACACTGAAGCTTTCTTT | CASSTGQKNTEAFF
TRBJ1-2 | - | once | TRBV11-1 | TGTGCCAGCAGCCAAGAGGGCAATAACTATGGCTACACCTTC | CASSQEGNNYGYTF
TRBJ1-6 | - | - | TRBV7-6 | TGTGCCAGCAGCTTACCTCCGATTGTTAACGGGGTTGAATCACCCCTCCACTTT | CASSLPPIVNGVESPLHF
TRBJ1-5 | - | - | TRBV27 | TGTGCCAGCCCCAAAATCCTGGGGCCCAATCAGCCCCAGCATTTT | CASPKILGPNQPQHF
TRBJ1-2 | - | - | TRBV7-8 | TGTGCCAGCAGCGTCGGACAGCGAGGCTATAGCTATGGCTACACCTTC | CASSVGQRGYSYGYTF
TRBJ2-6 | - | - | TRBV5-8 | TGTGCCAGCAGCCCCGTGGGACTCTTCGTTGGTGGGGCCAACGTCCTGACTTTC | CASSPVGLFVGGANVLTF
TRBJ2-3 | - | - | TRBV14 | TGTGCCAGCAGCCCCCTCATTAGCGGTACAGATACGCAGTATTTT | CASSPLISGTDTQYF
TRBJ2-7 | - | - | TRBV15 | TGTGCCACCAGCAGAGTGAAGGGGGAAGTTTACGAGCAGTACTTC | CATSRVKGEVYEQYF
TRBJ1-4 | - | - | TRBV6-5 | TGTGCCAGCAGTTACTCTCTAAGGGGGAGCGAAAAACTGTTTTTT | CASSYSLRGSEKLFF